This TCR beta chain is from a study of technical replicates of blood from several donors. Generated by immunoSEQ multiplex PCR, the TCRdb table keeps only in-frame clones and is missing some. Of about 50,000 clones listed, about 95% are singletons. The CDR3 extends over 15 amino acids. Germline lookup yields CDR1 LNHDA and CDR2 SQIVND (reference sequence). V lost 3 bases to trimming and J lost 0 bases; unmatched junction nucleotides: 4. Sequenced material: PBMCs. This receptor was obtained from a human donor in good health. Some clones in this sample may be carry-over from other donors' samples. The rearrangement links TRBV19 to TRBJ1-1, with 7 bases identical to TRBD1. CDR3 residues: CASSIETGMNTEAFF. For the CDR3, the DNA is TGTGCCAGTAGTATCGAGACAGGGATGAACACTGAAGCTTTCTTT.